The 15 T cell receptor beta chains below come from one sample, sequenced in a study of CD8 T cells in ankylosing spondylitis. TCRdb ran MiXCR on the 5' RACE reads and lists one entry per CDR3 protein. The data contain approximately 300,000 distinct CDR3 sequences, less than 10% of them seen just once; the ten biggest clones take up just over 14%. Overall study findings and caveats: A TCR beta motif of eight or nine highly homologous variants seemed to mark ankylosing spondylitis blood.

Their cognate antigens are unknown. The sequenced material came from blood, either unsorted or a sorted T cell fraction (not recorded which). The source is a male donor with ankylosing spondylitis.

This clonotype has a count of ten or more. The gene calls are TRBV12-3 or TRBV12-4 and TRBJ2-1; a possible D gene is TRBD1 (5 bases). CDR3 length: 16 amino acids. V was trimmed by 2 bases and J by 7 bases, leaving 18 bases between them. The CDR3 nucleotides are TGTGCCAGCAGTTTATATGGCAGGGCTATGGCTAATGAGCAGTTCTTC. Its translation is CASSLYGRAMANEQFF.

The chain has TRBV4-2 and TRBJ1-4; TRBD1 is a possible D gene (5 bases). Germline-derived CDR1 and CDR2 are LGHNA and YNFKEQ. This CDR3 comprises 14 residues. Between the trimmed V and J ends, which lost 1 base and 6 bases, there was a span of 9 bases. In DNA form, the CDR3 reads TGTGCCAGCAGCCAAGGGGGGTTCTATGAAAAACTGTTTTTT. It translates to CASSQGGFYEKLFF.

The CDR3 DNA is TGCGCCAGCAGCCCCTCGGAGGCGCGTAATTCACCCCTCCACTTT. It translates to CASSPSEARNSPLHF. The rearrangement links TRBV5-1 to TRBJ1-6; D remains ambiguous. The CDR3 loop spans 15 amino acids. V lost 4 bases, J lost 6 bases, and 14 bases lay in between. Germline CDR1 and CDR2: SGHRS and YFSETQ.

CDR3 region: CSVQSNTEAFF. CDR3 DNA sequence: TGCAGCGTTCAGTCCAACACTGAAGCTTTCTTT. The chain is built from TRBV29-1 and TRBJ1-1; D gene ambiguous. CDR1 is SQVTM, CDR2 ANQGSEA, per germline. Trimming took 5 bases from V and 2 from J, leaving 6 bases between them. CDR3 length equals 11 residues.

The sample holds a few counts of this clonotype. The V call is TRBV6-2 or TRBV6-3, the J call TRBJ2-3; 7 nucleotides agree with TRBD2. This CDR3 contains 14 residues. J gave up 2 bases and V 6 bases, and 5 bases lay outside the gene matches. Germline V gene data show CDR1 as MNHEY and CDR2 as SVGEGT. This CDR3 is CASRRELDTDTQYF. The CDR3 DNA is TGTGCCAGCAGGCGGGAGTTAGACACAGATACGCAGTATTTT.

The V and J genes are TRBV20-1 and TRBJ2-7, with TRBD1 identical over 7 bases. Germline-derived CDR1 and CDR2 are DFQATT and SNEGSKA (reference sequence). V shed 1 base, J shed 0 bases, and the junction held 6 bases outside the gene matches. The CDR3 contains 15 residues. The DNA for the CDR3 is TGCAGTGCTAGAGCTAGACAGGGCTACTCCTACGAGCAGTACTTC. Protein product: CSARARQGYSYEQYF.

This chain links TRBV20-1 with TRBJ2-1; TRBD2 agrees at 8 bases. Germline V gene data show CDR1 as DFQATT and CDR2 as SNEGSKA (reference sequence). The CDR3 has 15 residues. Trimming at V came to 6 bases and at J to 10 bases, leaving 17 bases not matched to a gene. The CDR3 protein is CSALGASGSRREQFF. The CDR3 DNA sequence: TGCAGTGCCCTCGGGGCTAGCGGGTCCCGTAGGGAGCAGTTCTTC.

V gene TRBV9 combines with J gene TRBJ1-6, with 9 bases identical to TRBD1. The CDR3 is made up of 15 amino acids. Per the germline V gene, CDR1 is SGDLS and CDR2 is YYNGEE. The V gene end was trimmed by 0 bases and the J gene end by 6 bases; junction bases not matched to a gene: 1. The CDR3 loop is CASSVGTGVNSPLHF. The CDR3, as DNA: TGTGCCAGCAGCGTAGGGACAGGGGTTAATTCACCCCTCCACTTT.

V usage is TRBV6-2 or TRBV6-3 and J usage is TRBJ1-2; TRBD1 matches at 7 bases. The germline V gene encodes CDR1 MNHEY and CDR2 SVGEGT. The CDR3 length is 14 residues. The J segment lost 3 bases and the V segment lost 6 bases, leaving 7 bases of the junction unmatched. The CDR3 reads CASSPTGSDYGYTF. The CDR3 nucleotides read TGTGCCAGCAGCCCGACAGGGAGCGACTATGGCTACACCTTC.

This clonotype has only a few counts. The chain recombines TRBV7-8 with TRBJ2-2, with a tentative D call TRBD1 (6 bases). Germline values: CDR1 SGHVS, CDR2 FQNEAQ. V was pared by 5 bases and J by 5 bases, with 15 bases between. The CDR3 spans 15 residues. CDR3 DNA: TGTGCCAGCAGCCCGCTCTGGGGGCAAACCGGGGAGCTGTTTTTT. It specifies CASSPLWGQTGELFF. Full variable domain (missing parts from reference TRBV7-8 and TRBJ2-2): GAGVSQSPRYKVAKRGQDVALRCDPISGHVSLFWYQQALGQGPEFLTYFQNEAQLDKSGLPSDRFFAERPEGSVSTLKIQRTQQEDSAVYLCASSPLWGQTGELFFGEGSRLTVL.

This clonotype was picked up a small number of times. The gene calls are TRBV18 and TRBJ1-1, with TRBD1 as a possible D gene (6 bases). This CDR3 is 15 amino acids long. The ends were cut back, 3 bases at V and 1 base at J, with 12 bases in the middle. Germline CDR1 and CDR2: KGHSH and LQKENI. The CDR3 nucleotides are TGTGCCAGCTCACCGAACCTGGACAGGAACACTGAAGCTTTCTTT. Translated: CASSPNLDRNTEAFF.

This clonotype has only a few counts. The rearrangement joins TRBV7-2 to TRBJ2-5; no firm D call. Trimming removed 8 bases at V and 5 bases at J, with 15 bases between. The CDR3 runs 13 residues. Germline V CDR1 and CDR2: SGHTA, FQGNSA. CDR3: CASAVTFWETQYF. For the CDR3, the DNA is TGTGCCAGCGCGGTTACCTTTTGGGAGACCCAGTACTTC.

V gene TRBV11-2 combines with J gene TRBJ2-6; TRBD2 matches 9 bases. Trimming took 4 bases from V and 2 from J; bases not matched to a gene: 9. The CDR3 is 18 amino acids. The germline gives CDR1 SGHAT, CDR2 FQNNGV. CDR3 sequence: CASSSLAGGPTGANVLTF. In DNA, the CDR3 is TGTGCCAGCAGCTCCTTGGCGGGAGGGCCGACTGGGGCCAACGTCCTGACTTTC.

This chain uses TRBV3-1 with TRBJ2-5, with unresolved D. Between the trimmed V and J ends, which lost 4 bases and 0 bases, there was a span of 6 bases. This CDR3 contains 13 residues. From germline, CDR1 is LGHDT and CDR2 YNNKEL (reference sequence). DNA of the CDR3: TGTGCCAGCAGCCCGCGGTACCAAGAGACCCAGTACTTC. This translates into CASSPRYQETQYF.

This clonotype was seen more than once but under ten times. V and J are TRBV20-1 and TRBJ1-5, with no clear D. V shed 4 bases and J shed 0 bases, with 7 bases lying between them. Per germline, CDR1 DFQATT and CDR2 SNEGSKA (reference sequence). The CDR3 length is 13 residues. The CDR3 nucleotides are TGCAGTGCTAAGAGGAGTAGCAATCAGCCCCAGCATTTT. It codes for CSAKRSSNQPQHF.